This is a list of T cell receptor beta chains from one sample in a study of lymphopenia after photon versus proton radiotherapy. Sequencing was performed with immunoSEQ multiplex PCR; in TCRdb, only in-frame clones are kept and a portion is missing. The sample carries 40,000 to 55,000 clones, roughly 90% recorded once. The material was peripheral blood, obtained from a patient treated with photon-based radiotherapy. The receptor set was obtained from a woman in her thirties or forties with cholangiocarcinoma. The CDR3 runs from the conserved cysteine through the conserved F or W. The D gene is left open where the match is weak. Expanded clones are given a class, and other clones once, few, many or no size at all.

- TRBJ2-5 TRBD2 TRBV2 CASRILAIQETQYF TGTGCCAGCAGAATACTAGCGATTCAAGAGACCCAGTACTTC
- TRBJ2-7 - TRBV10-3 CAISERGYEQYF TGTGCCATCAGTGAGCGGGGGTACGAGCAGTACTTC
- TRBJ1-5 - TRBV4-3 CASSQETGGATSNQPQHF TGCGCCAGCAGCCAAGAAACCGGAGGGGCCACCTCCAATCAGCCCCAGCATTTT
few TRBJ2-5 - TRBV10-3 CAIRTVVGETQYF TGTGCCATCCGGACAGTTGTGGGGGAGACCCAGTACTTC
- TRBJ1-1 - TRBV28 CASSLFGQGTEAFF TGTGCCAGCAGTTTGTTCGGGCAGGGCACTGAAGCTTTCTTT
- TRBJ2-1 TRBD2 TRBV5-1 CASSLLASGTYNEQFF TGCGCCAGCAGCTTGTTGGCTAGCGGAACATACAATGAGCAGTTCTTC
- TRBJ2-5 - TRBV27 CASSLQGLGQETQYF TGTGCCAGCAGTTTACAGGGACTGGGGCAAGAGACCCAGTACTTC
- TRBJ1-6 - TRBV7-9 CASSEWAGPKAPLHF TGTGCCAGCAGCGAGTGGGCGGGCCCCAAGGCACCCCTCCACTTT
- TRBJ1-6 - TRBV6-6 CASSPQTSPLHF TGTGCCAGCAGTCCCCAGACCTCACCCCTCCACTTT
few TRBJ2-7 TRBD1 TRBV7-9 CASSLPGGGEQYF TGTGCCAGCAGCTTGCCAGGGGGTGGCGAGCAGTACTTC
- TRBJ2-7 - TRBV6-5 CASGPEGYEQYF TGTGCCAGCGGCCCAGAGGGCTACGAGCAGTACTTC
once TRBJ1-5 - TRBV30 CAASGGVHQPQHF TGTGCCGCAAGCGGGGGTGTTCATCAGCCCCAGCATTTT
- TRBJ1-2 TRBD1 TRBV7-9 CASSWSRDREDGYTF TGTGCCAGCAGTTGGTCCCGGGACAGGGAAGATGGCTACACCTTC